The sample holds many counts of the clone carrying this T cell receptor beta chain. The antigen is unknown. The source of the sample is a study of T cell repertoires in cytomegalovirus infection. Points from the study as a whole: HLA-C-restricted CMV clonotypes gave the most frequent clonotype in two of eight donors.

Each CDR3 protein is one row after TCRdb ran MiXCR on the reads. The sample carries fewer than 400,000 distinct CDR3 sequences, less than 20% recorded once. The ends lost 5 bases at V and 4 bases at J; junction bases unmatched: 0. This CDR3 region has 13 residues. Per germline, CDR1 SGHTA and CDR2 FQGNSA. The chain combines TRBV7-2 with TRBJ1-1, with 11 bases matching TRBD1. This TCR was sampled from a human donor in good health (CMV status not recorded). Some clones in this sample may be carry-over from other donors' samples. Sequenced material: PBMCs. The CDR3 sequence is CASSGTGGTEAFF. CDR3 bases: TGTGCCAGCAGCGGGACAGGGGGCACTGAAGCTTTCTTT.